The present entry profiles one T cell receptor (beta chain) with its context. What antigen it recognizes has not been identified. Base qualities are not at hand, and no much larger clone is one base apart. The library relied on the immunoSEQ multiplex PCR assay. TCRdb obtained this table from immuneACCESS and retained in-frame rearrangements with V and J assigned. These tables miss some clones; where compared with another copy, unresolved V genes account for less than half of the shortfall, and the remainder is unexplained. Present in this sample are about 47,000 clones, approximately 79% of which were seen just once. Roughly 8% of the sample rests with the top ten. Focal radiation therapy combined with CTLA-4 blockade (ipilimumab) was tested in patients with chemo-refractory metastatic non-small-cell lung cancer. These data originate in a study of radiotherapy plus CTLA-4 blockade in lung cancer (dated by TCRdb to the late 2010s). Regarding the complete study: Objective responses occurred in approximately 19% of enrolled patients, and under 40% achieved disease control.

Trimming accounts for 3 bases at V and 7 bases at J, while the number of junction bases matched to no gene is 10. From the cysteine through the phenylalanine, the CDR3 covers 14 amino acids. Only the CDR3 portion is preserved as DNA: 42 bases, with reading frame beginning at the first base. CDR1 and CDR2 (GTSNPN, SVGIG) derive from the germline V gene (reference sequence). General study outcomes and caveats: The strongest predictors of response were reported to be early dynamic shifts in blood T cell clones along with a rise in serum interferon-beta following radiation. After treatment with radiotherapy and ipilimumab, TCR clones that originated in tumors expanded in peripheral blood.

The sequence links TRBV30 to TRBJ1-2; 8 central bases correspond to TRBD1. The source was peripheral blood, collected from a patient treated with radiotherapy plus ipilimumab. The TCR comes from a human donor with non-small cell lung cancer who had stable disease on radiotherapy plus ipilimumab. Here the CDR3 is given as CAWRRDRRFRGYTF. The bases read TGTGCCTGGAGACGGGACAGGCGATTTCGTGGCTACACCTTC.